One sample yielded the 18 T cell receptor beta chains listed below, sequenced in a study of blood T cell repertoires in COVID-19. Produced via immunoSEQ multiplex PCR; TCRdb's table is partial and in-frame only. The sample has about 220,000 clones, 80% to 85% seen once. Sequencing input: peripheral blood. Source of these receptors: a woman in her seventies with COVID-19, enrolled during active disease.

The rearrangement links TRBV5-1 to TRBJ1-1; 8 bases match TRBD1. The CDR3 is 14 amino acids. CDR1 and CDR2 from the germline V gene are SGHRS and YFSETQ. The junction had 2 bases not matched to a gene; V was cut back by 3 bases and J by 1 base. CDR3 region: CASSSDRENTEAFF. DNA of the CDR3: TGCGCCAGCAGCTCGGACAGGGAGAACACTGAAGCTTTCTTT.

The J gene is TRBJ1-6, the V gene TRBV21-1; the table's D call, TRBD1, was not checked against the DNA. TRBV21-1 is marked as a pseudogene. This CDR3 is 14 amino acids long. The CDR3 coding sequence is TGTGCCACGACGAGCAGGCCCTATAATTCACCCCTCCACTTT. The encoded protein is CATTSRPYNSPLHF.

This clone has just a few counts. The identical CDR3 is also encoded by other nucleotide sequences in the sample. The V and J genes are TRBV6-5 and TRBJ1-1; the D gene is possibly TRBD1 (5 bases). Germline loops: CDR1 MNHEY, CDR2 SVGAGI. The CDR3 loop spans 13 amino acids. V lost 5 bases, J lost 1 base, and 8 bases lay in between. This chain's CDR3 is CASSRQRNTEAFF. The CDR3 DNA reads as TGTGCCAGCAGTCGACAGAGGAACACTGAAGCTTTCTTT.

The chain recombines TRBV3-1 (or the pseudogene TRBV3-2) with TRBJ1-4; perhaps TRBD1 as D (5 bases). This CDR3 is built from 13 residues. Germline V gene data show CDR1 as LGHDT and CDR2 as YNNKEL (reference sequence). The V end was cut by 7 bases, the J end by 4 bases, with 10 bases between. The CDR3 nucleotides read TGTGCCAGCACCGAAGGGGATAATGAAAAACTGTTTTTT. Its protein is CASTEGDNEKLFF.

This chain uses TRBV28 with TRBJ1-4; no clear D. The CDR3 is 14 residues long. Germline V gene data show CDR1 as MDHEN and CDR2 as SYDVKM. V lost 6 bases and J 0 bases, leaving 8 bases between the germline ends. The CDR3 sequence is CASSLPPTNEKLFF. Written as DNA, the CDR3 is TGTGCCAGCAGCCTTCCTCCAACTAATGAAAAACTGTTTTTT.

CDR3 region: CASSLSSPYEQYF. In nucleotides, the CDR3 is TGTGCCAGCAGTTTATCGTCCCCCTACGAGCAGTACTTC. The chain links TRBV28 to TRBJ2-7; D gene ambiguous. Germline CDR1 and CDR2: MDHEN and SYDVKM. The CDR3 extends over 13 amino acids. Trimming removed 1 base at V and 2 bases at J, with 6 bases between.

The chain recombines TRBV14 with TRBJ2-1; D remains unclear. V shed 1 base and J shed 0 bases, with 4 bases lying between them. The CDR3 extends over 14 amino acids. The germline gives CDR1 SGHDN, CDR2 FVKESK. CDR3 loop: CASSQAVSYNEQFF. The CDR3 DNA is TGTGCCAGCAGCCAAGCGGTCTCCTACAATGAGCAGTTCTTC.

J is TRBJ1-5 and V is TRBV11-2; the match to TRBD1 covers 7 bases. Germline CDR1 reads SGHAT; CDR2 reads FQNNGV. CDR3 size: 16 residues. The V segment lost 6 bases and the J segment 7 bases; nucleotides outside the gene matches: 15. DNA of the CDR3: TGTGCCAGCAGTACTCGAGTAACTCAGGGGGAACAGCCCCAGCATTTT. This gives the protein CASSTRVTQGEQPQHF.

The V and J genes are TRBV4-3 and TRBJ1-1; TRBD1 is a possible D gene (5 bases). Per germline, CDR1 LGHNA and CDR2 YSLEER. Trimming shortened V by 4 bases and J by 4 bases, and 19 bases separated the two germline ends. The CDR3 extends over 16 amino acids. The CDR3 sequence: CASSLEWPPGGTEAFF. The CDR3 DNA sequence: TGCGCCAGCAGCCTGGAGTGGCCCCCGGGGGGCACTGAAGCTTTCTTT.

The chain joins TRBV6-5 to TRBJ2-7, with D possibly matching TRBD2 (7 bases). CDR3 length equals 14 residues. Germline V CDR1 and CDR2: MNHEY, SVGAGI. V was pared by 10 bases and J by 4 bases, with 20 bases between. The CDR3 sequence: CATNMGGRSYEQYF. CDR3 coding DNA: TGTGCCACCAATATGGGGGGGCGTTCTTACGAGCAGTACTTC.

The rearrangement joins TRBV9 to TRBJ2-6, with 10 bases fitting TRBD1. CDR3 length: 17 amino acids. Germline V gene data show CDR1 as SGDLS and CDR2 as YYNGEE. Germline trimming cut 3 bases from V and 3 bases from J; bases unmatched to any gene: 6. CDR3 in amino acids: CASSALGQGIGANVLTF. The CDR3 DNA sequence: TGTGCCAGCAGCGCCCTGGGACAGGGGATTGGGGCCAACGTCCTGACTTTC.

The chain is built from TRBV3-1 (or the pseudogene TRBV3-2) and TRBJ2-2, with 7 bases aligning to TRBD1. This CDR3 is 16 amino acids long. CDR1 and CDR2 (germline): LGHDT, YNNKEL (reference sequence). V lost 2 bases to trimming and J lost 4 bases; unmatched junction nucleotides: 7. The CDR3 DNA reads TGTGCCAGCAGCCAACCGACAGGGTCGAGCACCGGGGAGCTGTTTTTT. Its translation: CASSQPTGSSTGELFF.

The chain joins TRBV20-1 to TRBJ2-7; TRBD2 matches at 8 bases. V gave up 3 bases and J gave up 6 bases; unmatched junction bases: 10. Germline CDR1 and CDR2: DFQATT and SNEGSKA (reference sequence). The CDR3 runs 14 residues. CDR3 loop: CSASFASGYGEQYF. The CDR3 coding sequence is TGCAGTGCTAGTTTTGCTAGCGGGTACGGCGAGCAGTACTTC.

J is TRBJ1-4 and V is TRBV28, with D possibly matching TRBD1 (6 bases). The length of the CDR3 is 17 residues. CDR1 and CDR2 from the germline V gene are MDHEN and SYDVKM. The V end was cut by 5 bases, the J end by 8 bases, with 24 bases between. The CDR3 reads CASSPQDATGRREKLFF. The CDR3 DNA sequence: TGTGCCAGCAGTCCCCAGGATGCCACAGGGCGGCGAGAAAAACTGTTTTTT.

This chain uses TRBV5-1 with TRBJ2-5; D may be TRBD2 (5 bases). The length of the CDR3 is 17 residues. Trimming pared 1 base from V and 2 bases from J, leaving 18 bases between. Germline CDR1 reads SGHRS; CDR2 reads YFSETQ. The chain's CDR3 is CASSLRPLTGFQETQYF. As DNA, the CDR3 is TGCGCCAGCAGCTTGCGTCCTCTTACGGGATTTCAAGAGACCCAGTACTTC.

The chain links TRBV19 to TRBJ2-5; 10 positions match TRBD1. Germline V gene sequence: CDR1 LNHDA, CDR2 SQIVND (reference sequence). After removal of 1 base from V and 1 base from J, the junction contained 6 bases not matched to a gene. The length of the CDR3 is 17 residues. The CDR3 DNA reads as TGTGCCAGTAGTATAGTCCTGACAGGGGGCTTCCAAGAGACCCAGTACTTC. It is translated as CASSIVLTGGFQETQYF.

The chain recombines TRBV14 with TRBJ2-7; 10 bases line up with TRBD2. The ends lost 1 base at V and 2 bases at J; junction bases unmatched: 2. CDR3 length equals 15 residues. CDR1 SGHDN and CDR2 FVKESK come from the germline V gene. The CDR3 nucleotides read TGTGCCAGCAGCCAAGGAAGCGGGAGGGCCTACGAGCAGTACTTC. Residues: CASSQGSGRAYEQYF.

The V and J genes are TRBV7-3 and TRBJ2-7; D is possibly TRBD2 (7 bases). This CDR3 has 13 amino acids. Germline CDR1 and CDR2: SGHTA and FQGTGA. V lost 0 bases, J lost 5 bases, and 8 bases lay in between. The CDR3 loop is CASSLTGGDEQYF. DNA for the CDR3: TGTGCCAGCAGCTTAACAGGGGGGGACGAGCAGTACTTC.